This T cell receptor beta chain was found in a study of blood T cell repertoires in COVID-19. At the level of the study: Whether acute or convalescent, the COVID-19 samples came from the United States, Italy and Spain. PBMCs, B-cell-depleted T cells, or T cells were the source of the cDNA or gDNA that made up the material.

The germline gives CDR1 GTSNPN, CDR2 SVGIG (reference sequence). V was clipped by 2 bases and J by 4 bases, with 9 bases between them. The length of the CDR3 is 13 residues. As originally analysed: Estimates of nucleated cell counts were drawn from the amplification of reference gene primers. Assay used: immunoSEQ multiplex PCR; TCRdb lists only in-frame clones, some missing. For V, J and clone size, that table is used; D and trimming come from the DNA. This repertoire shows around 120,000 clones, 79% found once; its top ten account for approximately 3.9%. The source of this sequence is a woman of 80 years or more with acute or convalescent COVID-19. Sequenced input: peripheral blood. The chain is built from TRBV30 and TRBJ2-1; perhaps TRBD1 as D (6 bases). The CDR3 region has the DNA TGTGCCTGGAGTAGAGGGGGTTACAATGAGCAGTTCTTC. Protein sequence: CAWSRGGYNEQFF.